The 6 T cell receptor beta chains given below trace back to one sample, sequenced in a study of Ad26.COV2.S vaccination and SARS-CoV-2 variants. Assay used: immunoSEQ multiplex PCR; TCRdb lists only in-frame clones, some missing. The top ten clones hold roughly an eighth of a sample with approximately 450,000 clones, approximately 90% of them seen once. Specified treatment: around 19 received Ad26.COV2.S at low or high dose, single or two shots; 5 received placebo; per-sample allocation not given. Samples analyzed were those drawn on day 63 after the first vaccine or placebo injection. The source was peripheral blood, collected in a trial of Ad26.COV2.S vaccine versus placebo. These receptor sequences come from a person between 18 and 65 years old who received the Ad26.COV2.S COVID-19 vaccine or a placebo.

The V gene is TRBV7-9, the J gene TRBJ1-2; no clear D. This CDR3 comprises 13 residues. Germline V lookup: CDR1 SEHNR, CDR2 FQNEAQ (reference sequence). The V end was cut by 1 base, the J end by 4 bases, with 7 bases between. CDR3 in amino acids: CASSLETAYGYTF. Written as DNA, the CDR3 is TGTGCCAGCAGCTTAGAGACGGCCTATGGCTACACCTTC.

V usage is TRBV6-2 or TRBV6-3 and J usage is TRBJ2-2; the match to TRBD2 covers 11 bases. The trim removed 5 bases at V and 2 bases at J, leaving 7 bases unmatched. The CDR3 runs 17 residues. Per germline, CDR1 MNHEY and CDR2 SVGEGT. DNA for the CDR3: TGTGCCAGCAGTGTCTCTAGCGGGAGGTCTAACACCGGGGAGCTGTTTTTT. Translating gives CASSVSSGRSNTGELFF.

V usage is TRBV9 and J usage is TRBJ2-3; D unclear. The CDR3 runs 15 residues. The V end was cut by 0 bases, the J end by 2 bases, with 10 bases between. Germline loops: CDR1 SGDLS, CDR2 YYNGEE. In DNA form, the CDR3 reads TGTGCCAGCAGCGTAGGGTTATTGTTCACAGATACGCAGTATTTT. As protein: CASSVGLLFTDTQYF.

As concerns this clone: One junction end does not reproduce the germline sequence, and a read error may be involved. The chain combines TRBV18 with TRBJ2-1; no clear D gene. Germline-derived CDR1 and CDR2 are KGHSH and LQKENI. The CDR3 contains 13 residues. The CDR3 DNA reads TGTGCCAGCTCACCTTACTCCAACAATGAGCAGTTCTTC. Translating it yields CASSPYSNNEQFF.

The chain is built from TRBV19 and TRBJ2-7; D may be TRBD1 or TRBD2 (5 bases each). Trimming cost V 7 bases and J 1 base, with 11 bases left between them. Germline V gene lookup returns CDR1 LNHDA and CDR2 SQIVND (reference sequence). The CDR3 covers 13 residues. The CDR3 coding sequence is TGTGCCAGTACCGGGACGGTTTCCTACGAGCAGTACTTC. Translation: CASTGTVSYEQYF.

The chain is built from TRBV30 and TRBJ1-1; tentative D call: TRBD1 (6 bases). The CDR3 extends over 13 amino acids. Germline CDR1 is GTSNPN and CDR2 is SVGIG (reference sequence). V gave up 0 bases and J gave up 1 base, with 6 bases separating them. The CDR3 nucleotides read TGTGCCTGGAGTGTAGGGGGGAACACTGAAGCTTTCTTT. This gives the protein CAWSVGGNTEAFF. Full variable domain (missing parts from reference TRBV30 and TRBJ1-1): SQTIHQWPATLVQPVGSPLSLECTVEGTSNPNLYWYRQAAGRGLQLLFYSVGIGQISSEVPQNLSASRPQDRQFILSSKKLLLSDSGFYLCAWSVGGNTEAFFGQGTRLTVV.